This T cell receptor (beta chain) was obtained from a study of shared clonotypes between healthy human individuals. Only Caucasian adults living in Nashville, Tennessee served as donors. Per germline, CDR1 LNHDA and CDR2 SQIVND (reference sequence). The CDR3 has 14 amino acids. Trimming shortened V by 5 bases and J by 0 bases, and 8 bases separated the two germline ends. TCRdb keeps only in-frame clones here, not all; method: immunoSEQ multiplex PCR. In the table there are around 2.5 million clones, 93% of which are singletons. Sequences were obtained from naive CD4+ T cells from PBMCs. The sample's subset: CD45RA+ positively selected. This TCR came from a man aged 18 to 30 in good health. Some clones in this sample may be carry-over from other donors' samples. The genes are TRBV19 and TRBJ1-3; D ambiguous. CDR3 bases: TGTGCCAGTAGTGGGGTGGCCTCTGGAAACACCATATATTTT. It encodes CASSGVASGNTIYF.